This T cell receptor (beta chain) was profiled in a study of early T cells in non-severe SARS-CoV-2 infection. Study context: Whole-blood bulk RNA, unsorted, was sequenced, and chains were unpaired. Study results and limitations: VDJdb matches were skewed toward anti-spike CD8 T cell responses.

CDR3 length: 18 residues. Trimming removed 0 bases from V and 1 base from J; junction bases left unmatched: 6. The V gene's germline CDR1 is SGHTS and CDR2 YDEGEE. This clonotype was found a few times. The antigen is not known. Individual cDNA molecules were tagged with unique molecular identifiers, the study reported. In TCRdb, the 5' RACE reads were re-called with MiXCR into one record per CDR3 protein. The table has 84,000 or so distinct CDR3 sequences, around 10% seen once; the top ten hold approximately 2.4%. This receptor was obtained from an adult who was a healthcare worker with PCR-confirmed SARS-CoV-2 infection or an uninfected control (not recorded which). The chain employs TRBV5-8 and TRBJ2-3; 12 nucleotides match TRBD2. The sequencing input was whole blood. The CDR3 bases are TGTGCCAGCAGCTTGGGACTAGCGGGAGTTCAGGGCACAGATACGCAGTATTTT. Protein product: CASSLGLAGVQGTDTQYF.